This TCR beta chain stems from a study of blood T cells in healthy people across ages. Regarding the study as a whole: Versus aged donors, long-lived donors had higher diversity and more naive CD4+ cells. Across the age range, TCR beta diversity per million T cells fell in a roughly linear way.

Using a J-beta primer mix together with a sample-barcoded 5' primer, a second PCR was run for 7 to 11 cycles. Every sample produced at least 3 million CDR3-containing paired-end reads. In TCRdb, the 5' RACE reads were re-called with MiXCR into one record per CDR3 protein. The sample carries 1,800,000 or so distinct CDR3 sequences, 39% recorded once. A few counts support this clonotype. Its antigen remains unknown. V lost 0 bases and J lost 3, with 8 bases in between. In germline, CDR1 is DFQATT, CDR2 SNEGSKA (reference sequence). The CDR3 spans 13 residues. Donors were systemically healthy Caucasian individuals from Russia aged about 6 to 95 years.

The sample was blood. This chain links TRBV20-1 with TRBJ1-2; tentatively, D is TRBD1 (6 bases). This sequence originates from a human donor in good health. Written as DNA, the CDR3 is TGCAGTGCTAGAGATGGGGGCTACTATGGCTACACCTTC. Translating it yields CSARDGGYYGYTF.